The clone carrying this T cell receptor (beta chain) was counted at least ten times. Antigen: not known. This entry is derived from a study of molecular identifiers for immune sequencing clone quantification. As for the study in general: In replicates, RNA taken from around 18,000 or 91,000 naive CD8 cells was divided five ways, and four portions underwent sequencing. Whole-study results and caveats: In naive cells, clones above 20 RNA copies held under 1% of molecules, whereas in effector cells they held over 98%.

One entry per CDR3 protein results from TCRdb running MiXCR on the PCR reads. The profile shows approximately 500,000 distinct CDR3 sequences, about a quarter of them singletons. CDR3 length: 14 residues. V lost 6 bases and J 1 base, leaving 12 bases between the germline ends. This receptor was obtained from a human donor in good health. Some libraries in this study had Jurkat cell RNA spiked in. The V call is TRBV6-7, the J call TRBJ1-1; D is ambiguous. TRBV6-7 is noted as an ORF with a role that remains uncertain. The sample consisted of naive CD8+ T cells from blood, with Jurkat cell RNA spiked in. Subset in this sample: FACS-sorted CD8+CD4-CCR7+CD45RA+ naive T cells. CDR3 in DNA: TGTGCCAGCAGACCTCCCAGACCGAACACTGAAGCTTTCTTT. Encoded protein: CASRPPRPNTEAFF.